This passage covers 21 T cell receptor beta chains from one sample sequenced in a study of T cell changes during pregnancy in multiple sclerosis. The data were produced by immunoSEQ multiplex PCR, yet TCRdb's version contains in-frame clones alone and is incomplete. This table holds about 100,000 clones, 92% found once. The sample consisted of peripheral blood, taken after pregnancy. These receptors were collected from a female donor with multiple sclerosis, enrolled in a pregnancy study.

This chain connects TRBV18 to TRBJ2-5; D might be TRBD1 (5 bases). CDR1 KGHSH and CDR2 LQKENI come from the germline V gene. The CDR3 has 14 residues. V lost 2 bases to trimming and J lost 5 bases, with 12 bases between them. CDR3 residues: CASSPEWGLETQYF. The CDR3 DNA reads TGTGCCAGCTCACCAGAATGGGGCTTGGAGACCCAGTACTTC. The entire variable domain, with the rest obtained from reference TRBV18 and TRBJ2-5, is as follows: NAGVMQNPRHLVRRRGQEARLRCSPMKGHSHVYWYRQLPEEGLKFMVYLQKENIIDESGMPKERFSAEFPKEGPSILRIQQVVRGDSAAYFCASSPEWGLETQYFGPGTRLLVL.

The chain combines TRBV2 with TRBJ2-1; 9 bases align to TRBD1. The CDR3 length is 15 residues. Germline V lookup: CDR1 SNHLY, CDR2 FYNNEI. Losses at the gene ends were 2 bases for V and 9 bases for J; bases not matched to a gene: 8. The CDR3: CASSERGQGYSEQFF. CDR3 coding DNA: TGTGCCAGCAGTGAAAGGGGACAGGGTTATTCTGAGCAGTTCTTC.

In DNA, the CDR3 is TGCGCCAGCAGCCAAGCACAGGGATATTCACCCCTCCACTTT. Translating it yields CASSQAQGYSPLHF. The rearrangement joins TRBV4-3 to TRBJ1-6; the D gene is possibly TRBD1 (6 bases). Germline values: CDR1 LGHNA, CDR2 YSLEER. The CDR3 contains 14 residues. Trimming pared 1 base from V and 8 bases from J, leaving 9 bases between.

This chain uses TRBV5-5 with TRBJ2-2; 10 bases are shared with TRBD2. This CDR3 spans 18 amino acids. Per germline, CDR1 SGHKS and CDR2 YYEKEE (reference sequence). J lost 1 base, V lost 4 bases, and 10 bases had no gene match. The CDR3 spells CASSRTGGTSVNTGELFF. In DNA form, the CDR3 reads TGTGCCAGCAGCCGGACTGGGGGGACTAGCGTGAACACCGGGGAGCTGTTTTTT. Based on the CDR3 plus reference TRBV5-5 and TRBJ2-2, the full variable domain is DAGVTQSPTHLIKTRGQQVTLRCSPISGHKSVSWYQQVLGQGPQFIFQYYEKEERGRGNFPDRFSARQFPNYSSELNVNALLLGDSALYLCASSRTGGTSVNTGELFFGEGSRLTVL.

In this sample, this clone turned up once. The gene calls are TRBV5-1 and TRBJ2-4, with D tentatively TRBD1 (6 bases). CDR3 length: 15 amino acids. The germline CDR1 and CDR2 sequences are SGHRS and YFSETQ. Trimming removed 6 bases from V and 0 bases from J, with 13 bases in between. CDR3 bases: TGCGCCAGCACCACCGGACAGTTAGCCAAAAACATTCAGTACTTC. Residues: CASTTGQLAKNIQYF.

The V call is TRBV19, the J call TRBJ2-5; D not resolved. V lost 4 bases to trimming and J lost 2 bases, with 8 bases between them. Germline V gene sequence: CDR1 LNHDA, CDR2 SQIVND (reference sequence). The CDR3 contains 13 residues. The CDR3 loop reads CASSTRLQETQYF. CDR3 sequence (DNA): TGTGCCAGTAGTACGAGGTTACAAGAGACCCAGTACTTC.

This chain uses TRBV7-8 with TRBJ2-3; D is unclear. V shed 1 base and J shed 0 bases, with 8 bases lying between them. The germline V gene encodes CDR1 SGHVS and CDR2 FQNEAQ. CDR3 length equals 15 residues. For the CDR3, the DNA is TGTGCCAGCAGCTTAGTGCCCGGGAGCACAGATACGCAGTATTTT. Protein product: CASSLVPGSTDTQYF.

The genes are TRBV11-2 and TRBJ2-2; the D is unclear. CDR3 length equals 14 residues. V lost 3 bases, J lost 4 bases, and 9 bases lay in between. Germline-derived CDR1 and CDR2 are SGHAT and FQNNGV. The CDR3 DNA reads as TGTGCCAGCAGCTTTGCGCTTTCCACCGGGGAGCTGTTTTTT. Its translation is CASSFALSTGELFF.

V gene TRBV6-5 combines with J gene TRBJ1-1; no clear D gene. V lost 1 base and J 0 bases, leaving 3 bases between the germline ends. This CDR3 region has 13 residues. Germline assignment: CDR1 MNHEY and CDR2 SVGAGI. CDR3 region: CASSYFLNTEAFF. The DNA for the CDR3 is TGTGCCAGCAGTTACTTCTTGAACACTGAAGCTTTCTTT.

This chain joins TRBV6-1 and TRBJ2-7; TRBD1 is a possible D gene (6 bases). Germline V gene lookup returns CDR1 MNHNS and CDR2 SASEGT. V was cut by 6 bases and J by 5 bases, with 14 bases left in between. The CDR3 contains 13 residues. The CDR3 DNA reads as TGTGCCAGCAGCGCCACTGGACAGCACGAGCAGTACTTC. It is translated as CASSATGQHEQYF.

The chain has TRBV7-9 and TRBJ1-2, with TRBD1 as a possible D gene (5 bases). Trimming took 3 bases from V and 5 from J, leaving 10 bases between them. There are 13 residues in the CDR3. Per germline, CDR1 SEHNR and CDR2 FQNEAQ (reference sequence). The CDR3 region is CASSFPGGYGYTF. DNA of the CDR3: TGTGCCAGCAGCTTCCCGGGGGGTTATGGCTACACCTTC. Full variable domain (remainder filled in from reference TRBV7-9 and TRBJ1-2): DTGVSQNPRHKITKRGQNVTFRCDPISEHNRLYWYRQTLGQGPEFLTYFQNEAQLEKSRLLSDRFSAERPKGSFSTLEIQRTEQGDSAMYLCASSFPGGYGYTFGSGTRLTVV.

The chain links TRBV29-1 to TRBJ2-7; perhaps TRBD2 as D (7 bases). This CDR3 contains 13 residues. The V and J ends lost 6 bases and 7 bases respectively, with 19 bases between them. Germline V gene sequence: CDR1 SQVTM, CDR2 ANQGSEA. The CDR3 nucleotides are TGCAGCGTGCGGGGGCGGGAGCCAGGGGAGCAGTACTTC. Protein: CSVRGREPGEQYF.

The rearrangement links TRBV2 to TRBJ2-4; the D gene is possibly TRBD2 (6 bases). This CDR3 comprises 14 residues. V was trimmed by 7 bases and J by 7 bases, leaving 17 bases between them. The germline CDR1 and CDR2 sequences are SNHLY and FYNNEI. The CDR3 loop reads CASTRDSNGNIQYF. DNA for the CDR3: TGTGCCAGCACTCGGGACTCAAATGGGAACATTCAGTACTTC.

The V gene is TRBV5-1, the J gene TRBJ2-3; D perhaps matches TRBD2 (5 bases). Germline-derived CDR1 and CDR2 are SGHRS and YFSETQ. This CDR3 has 15 residues. Between the trimmed V and J ends, which lost 2 bases and 3 bases, there was a span of 13 bases. The CDR3 region has the DNA TGCGCCAGCAGCTTTAACGGACTTAAGACAGATACGCAGTATTTT. The encoded protein is CASSFNGLKTDTQYF.

V usage is TRBV29-1 and J usage is TRBJ1-5; the match to TRBD1 covers 11 bases. The CDR3 loop spans 16 amino acids. Germline values: CDR1 SQVTM, CDR2 ANQGSEA. Germline trimming cut 6 bases from V and 4 bases from J; bases unmatched to any gene: 11. CDR3 DNA: TGCAGCGTCATATGGACAGGGGGCTTTGGAAATCAGCCCCAGCATTTT. Translated, it gives CSVIWTGGFGNQPQHF.

The rearrangement joins TRBV5-1 to TRBJ1-1; weak D call: TRBD1 (5 bases). The CDR3 is made up of 15 amino acids. V was clipped by 0 bases and J by 4 bases, with 13 bases between them. Germline CDR1 and CDR2: SGHRS and YFSETQ. The CDR3 sequence is CASSLGPGGSTEAFF. The DNA for the CDR3 is TGCGCCAGCAGCTTGGGCCCGGGGGGTTCCACTGAAGCTTTCTTT.

The genes are TRBV2 and TRBJ2-1, with 8 bases lining up with TRBD2. This CDR3 region has 15 residues. Germline assignment: CDR1 SNHLY and CDR2 FYNNEI. With 2 bases clipped from V and 9 bases from J, the junction kept 9 bases outside the gene matches. The CDR3 protein is CASSEKRGGKSEQFF. CDR3 in DNA: TGTGCCAGCAGTGAAAAACGGGGGGGCAAGAGTGAGCAGTTCTTC.

This chain links TRBV28 with TRBJ1-2, with unresolved D. The germline V and J ends were trimmed by 4 bases and 8 bases, with 8 bases remaining between them. The V gene's germline CDR1 is MDHEN and CDR2 SYDVKM. The CDR3 sequence is 11 residues long. CDR3 amino acids: CASSSSFGYTF. In nucleotides, the CDR3 is TGTGCCAGCAGTTCCTCCTTCGGCTACACCTTC.

The chain couples TRBV5-6 to TRBJ1-2; D is possibly TRBD1 (6 bases). The CDR3 runs 14 residues. V lost 0 bases and J lost 7, with 13 bases in between. CDR1 is SGHDT and CDR2 is YYEEEE in the germline V gene. In DNA form, the CDR3 reads TGTGCCAGCAGCTTGGCCTTGGCAGGGGTTGGCTACACCTTC. This sequence encodes CASSLALAGVGYTF. Full variable domain (missing parts from reference TRBV5-6 and TRBJ1-2): DAGVTQSPTHLIKTRGQQVTLRCSPKSGHDTVSWYQQALGQGPQFIFQYYEEEERQRGNFPDRFSGHQFPNYSSELNVNALLLGDSALYLCASSLALAGVGYTFGSGTRLTVV.

This chain uses TRBV7-8 with TRBJ2-1; the match to TRBD2 covers 10 bases. Germline CDR1 is SGHVS and CDR2 is FQNEAQ. Losses at the gene ends were 5 bases for V and 10 bases for J; bases not matched to a gene: 8. The CDR3 length is 14 residues. CDR3 protein: CASSLPGLAKEQFF. For the CDR3, the DNA is TGTGCCAGCAGCCTTCCGGGACTAGCGAAAGAGCAGTTCTTC.

CDR3 sequence (DNA): TGTGCCAGCAGCCCGGACAACAATCAGCCCCAGCATTTT. Amino acid sequence: CASSPDNNQPQHF. The chain carries TRBV4-2 and TRBJ1-5; tentative D call: TRBD1 (5 bases). Germline loops: CDR1 LGHNA, CDR2 YNFKEQ. The CDR3 is 13 amino acids. The V end was cut by 4 bases, the J end by 3 bases, with 7 bases between.